This T cell receptor beta chain emerged from a study of OX40 agonist ivuxolimab in advanced cancers. Study details: Among those treated, three patients had partial responses, one with hepatocellular carcinoma and two with cutaneous melanoma. Findings and limits, study-wide: CD8+ T cells showed, on average, more clonal expansion than CD4+ cells. The study observed clonal expansion of CD4+ and CD8+ blood T cells by week 6 at 0.1 to 3.0 mg/kg.

Samples of blood were obtained at baseline, on cycle 4 day 1, and on cycle 7 day 1. Germline-derived CDR1 and CDR2 are LNHDA and SQIVND (reference sequence). V was cut by 5 bases and J by 1 base, with 5 bases left in between. The CDR3 totals 12 residues. Some clones are missing from TCRdb's copy, which holds only in-frame ones; the method was immunoSEQ multiplex PCR. The data show tens of thousands of clones, with 70% to 80% seen just once and about 1% held by the top ten. This clone came up a few times. What it recognizes is unknown. The TCR sequence derives from an adult with an advanced solid tumor such as melanoma, head and neck, liver or kidney cancer. The chain carries TRBV19 and TRBJ1-1; no clear D. The starting material was CD4+ or CD8+ T cells sorted from blood, obtained in a trial of the OX40 agonist ivuxolimab. CDR3 DNA sequence: TGTGCCAGTAGTCACGGGAACACTGAAGCTTTCTTT. The encoded protein is CASSHGNTEAFF.